The present T cell receptor (beta chain) was sequenced within a study of response to subunit inactivated influenza vaccine. Findings and caveats of the study: That few new T cells are recruited by each seasonal influenza vaccination was the authors' suggestion.

TCRdb used MiXCR to reprocess the RT-PCR reads, holding one entry per CDR3 protein. Here the sample spans hundreds of thousands of distinct CDR3 sequences, approximately 12% being singletons. Of note for this clonotype: What it binds is unknown.

V was cut by 6 bases and J by 4 bases, with 14 bases left in between. The V gene's germline CDR1 is SNHLY and CDR2 FYNNEI. CDR3 length equals 14 residues. J is TRBJ2-3 and V is TRBV2; perhaps TRBD2 as D (5 bases). The input for sequencing was PBMCs from blood, taken on the day of vaccination. The sequence derives from a middle-aged man who received an inactivated influenza vaccine. In DNA, the CDR3 is TGTGCCAGCAGGGGAGACTCCTACCCAGATACGCAGTATTTT. Translation gives CASRGDSYPDTQYF.